This T cell receptor (beta chain) emerged from a study of blood T cell repertoires in COVID-19. About the study: COVID-19 samples collected from the United States, Italy and Spain covered acute and convalescent phases. PBMCs, B-cell-depleted T cells, or T cells provided the cDNA or gDNA that made up the material.

V lost 4 bases and J lost 4, with 17 bases in between. This CDR3 spans 15 amino acids. The germline V gene encodes CDR1 SGHAT and CDR2 FQNNGV. As processed by the authors: Reference gene primer amplification gave estimated nucleated cell counts. Clones were sequenced by immunoSEQ multiplex PCR, and TCRdb holds only the in-frame ones, with some missing. Clone size and V and J calls were adopted from that table, with D and trimming inferred from the DNA. The table includes approximately 240,000 clones, 80% to 90% detected once. Sequenced sample: PBMCs or T cells enriched from blood (not recorded which). The origin of this receptor is a woman aged 18-29 years in a cohort exposed to, infected with or recovered from COVID-19 (not recorded which). The rearrangement links TRBV11-2 to TRBJ2-7; a weak D match, TRBD2 (6 bases). CDR3 sequence reads: CASSSDGGGGYEQYF. The CDR3 nucleotides read TGTGCCAGCAGCTCAGATGGAGGTGGAGGGTACGAGCAGTACTTC.